The T cell receptor (beta chain) under discussion was sequenced for a study of beta chain features in type 1 diabetes. The study, taken as a whole, reports: There was a moderate but significant shortening of TCRB CDR3s in all four CD4+ subsets of Type 1 diabetes patients. Since sequencing was performed on cDNA, cells with high TCR expression could be over-represented. Shorter templates might be favored by PCR, and equally so in patients and in controls.

V lost 1 base and J 4 bases, leaving 10 bases between the germline ends. Germline assignment: CDR1 SQVTM and CDR2 ANQGSEA. This CDR3 region has 13 residues. This clone was detected a few times. The antigen remains undetermined. Sequencing targeted expressed TCRB transcripts, as all isolated RNA had been reverse transcribed. TCRdb's copy holds only in-frame clones and misses some; the assay was immunoSEQ multiplex PCR. The sample yields hundreds of thousands of clones, over 12% seen once. This clonotype originated in a man aged 18-30 years with type 1 diabetes. The sequenced sample was naive CD4+ T cells from blood. The chain links TRBV29-1 to TRBJ2-5, with D possibly being TRBD1 (5 bases). The CDR3 is CSVEVGRGETQYF. CDR3 coding DNA: TGCAGCGTTGAAGTGGGGCGCGGAGAGACCCAGTACTTC.